These 24 T cell receptor beta chains were all obtained from the same sample, sequenced in a study of CD8+ T cells in alopecia areata. Extraction of RNA preceded its reverse transcription into cDNA, which served as the sequencing template. The method was immunoSEQ multiplex PCR; TCRdb's version includes in-frame clones alone and lacks a portion of them. The repertoire includes roughly 210,000 clones, 43% of them detected once, and 2% to 3% sits in the top ten. Treatment here: oral pan-JAK inhibitor, 5-10 mg twice daily. Sequencing used CD4+ T cells sorted from blood, obtained between weeks 36 and 40, from a patient treated with tofacitinib. The receptors here all came from a human donor with alopecia areata.

J is TRBJ2-7 and V is TRBV7-3, with no clear D. CDR3 size: 13 residues. Germline CDR1 reads SGHTA; CDR2 reads FQGTGA. V lost 3 bases, J lost 7 bases, and 13 bases lay in between. CDR3 DNA: TGTGCCAGCAGCTTTGGCTCTCTGGGGGAGCAGTACTTC. It encodes CASSFGSLGEQYF.

This clone was seen a single time. The rearrangement links TRBV5-1 to TRBJ2-2; TRBD2 agrees at 10 bases. V lost 4 bases and J lost 3; bases outside the gene matches: 6. The length of the CDR3 is 16 residues. Germline V gives CDR1 SGHRS, CDR2 YFSETQ. The CDR3 reads CASSAWTSGYTGELFF. For the CDR3, the DNA is TGCGCCAGCAGCGCATGGACTAGCGGATACACCGGGGAGCTGTTTTTT.

V is TRBV9 and J is TRBJ1-2, with D possibly being TRBD1 (5 bases). Trimming removed 2 bases from V and 7 bases from J, with 12 bases in between. The germline CDR1 and CDR2 sequences are SGDLS and YYNGEE. The CDR3 has 13 amino acids. CDR3 DNA sequence: TGTGCCAGCAGCGTTTTTTCAGGGACTGGCTACACCTTC. It encodes CASSVFSGTGYTF.

This chain joins TRBV30 and TRBJ1-2, with 8 bases lining up with TRBD1. With 4 bases clipped from V and 4 bases from J, the junction kept 11 bases outside the gene matches. The CDR3 is 15 residues long. Germline CDR1 is GTSNPN and CDR2 is SVGIG (reference sequence). The CDR3 nucleotides are TGTGCCTGGACCACCGCGACAGGGGCCTCCTATGGCTACACCTTC. Translation: CAWTTATGASYGYTF.

The chain uses TRBV7-8 and TRBJ2-1; 12 bases agree with TRBD2. The CDR3 is 16 residues long. V lost 8 bases, J lost 3 bases, and 8 bases stayed unmatched. Germline V gene sequence: CDR1 SGHVS, CDR2 FQNEAQ. The CDR3 spells CASRLLAGGLYNEQFF. CDR3 sequence (DNA): TGTGCCAGCCGCCTACTAGCGGGAGGTCTCTACAATGAGCAGTTCTTC. Full variable domain (outside the CDR3, taken from reference TRBV7-8 and TRBJ2-1): GAGVSQSPRYKVAKRGQDVALRCDPISGHVSLFWYQQALGQGPEFLTYFQNEAQLDKSGLPSDRFFAERPEGSVSTLKIQRTQQEDSAVYLCASRLLAGGLYNEQFFGPGTRLTVL.

Notes on this clone: The same CDR3 also results from other DNA sequences found in this sample. The chain carries TRBV20-1 and TRBJ2-5, with unresolved D. Germline CDR1 reads DFQATT; CDR2 reads SNEGSKA (reference sequence). The V gene lost 6 bases and the J gene lost 2 bases, with 4 bases spanning the gap. The CDR3 length is 10 residues. The DNA for the CDR3 is TGCAGTGCAAGACAAGAGACCCAGTACTTC. Its translation: CSARQETQYF.

This clone was counted between two and nine times. The chain employs TRBV6-6 and TRBJ2-3; perhaps D is TRBD1 or TRBD2 (5 bases each). The V end lost 10 bases, the J end lost 1 base, and 15 bases lay between the germline ends. Germline V CDR1 and CDR2: MNHNY, SVGAGI (reference sequence). The CDR3 consists of 14 residues. The CDR3 is CAIMGTERTDTQYF. The CDR3 DNA is TGTGCCATCATGGGGACGGAGCGCACAGATACGCAGTATTTT.

This clone has only a few counts. The J gene is TRBJ1-4, the V gene TRBV30; 8 bases are a match to TRBD1. Trimming cost V 2 bases and J 8 bases; bases outside gene matches: 10. The CDR3 consists of 15 residues. The V gene's germline CDR1 is GTSNPN and CDR2 SVGIG (reference sequence). CDR3 DNA: TGTGCCTGGAGTTACCGGGACAGGATAGAGGAAAAACTGTTTTTT. Its translation: CAWSYRDRIEEKLFF.

This clone was detected only a few times. Here the CDR3 reads CASSSLRDRLDEQFF. The CDR3 region has the DNA TGCGCCAGCAGCTCTCTACGGGACAGGCTCGATGAGCAGTTCTTC. J is TRBJ2-1 and V is TRBV5-1; 8 bases match TRBD1. The CDR3 totals 15 residues. Germline lookup yields CDR1 SGHRS and CDR2 YFSETQ. With V trimmed by 3 bases and J by 8 bases, 10 bases remained unmatched.

This clone was found a few times. The genes are TRBV14 and TRBJ2-2; no definite D call. Germline V lookup: CDR1 SGHDN, CDR2 FVKESK. The CDR3 runs 13 residues. V was cut by 1 base and J by 6 bases, with 6 bases left in between. In DNA, the CDR3 is TGTGCCAGCAGCCAAGTGGTGGCCGGGGAGCTGTTTTTT. Encoded protein: CASSQVVAGELFF.

This clone has just a few counts. The chain recombines TRBV14 with TRBJ2-7; no clear D. This CDR3 region has 12 residues. Germline V lookup: CDR1 SGHDN, CDR2 FVKESK. V was shortened by 1 base and J by 4 bases, with 5 bases between the two germline ends. Here the CDR3 reads CASSQVSYEQYF. CDR3 coding DNA: TGTGCCAGCAGCCAAGTTTCGTACGAGCAGTACTTC.

This chain uses TRBV5-6 with TRBJ2-1; 7 bases line up with TRBD2. The CDR3 sequence is 16 residues long. Germline lookup yields CDR1 SGHDT and CDR2 YYEEEE. The V gene end was trimmed by 4 bases and the J gene end by 6 bases; junction bases not matched to a gene: 13. The CDR3 DNA reads as TGTGCCAGCAGCAAGTTGGCGGGAGTACTGGTCAATGAGCAGTTCTTC. Translated, it gives CASSKLAGVLVNEQFF.

The rearrangement joins TRBV5-4 to TRBJ2-7; TRBD1 or TRBD2 may be the D gene (5 bases each). V was clipped by 7 bases and J by 4 bases, with 12 bases between them. The CDR3 loop spans 12 amino acids. CDR1 is SGHNT, CDR2 YYREEE, per germline (reference sequence). The CDR3 loop reads CASRGGGYEQYF. The CDR3 nucleotides read TGTGCCAGCCGGGGTGGGGGATACGAGCAGTACTTC.

The V gene is TRBV4-2, the J gene TRBJ2-7; tentative D call: TRBD1 (6 bases). CDR1 is LGHNA and CDR2 is YNFKEQ in the germline V gene. Deletions cut 3 bases from V and 6 bases from J, with 12 bases between. This CDR3 spans 13 amino acids. CDR3 coding DNA: TGTGCCAGCAGCCATTCCAGGGGAGCCGAGCAGTACTTC. Protein sequence: CASSHSRGAEQYF.

The chain is built from TRBV7-2 and TRBJ1-2; 10 bases fit TRBD1. V shed 5 bases and J 7 bases; nucleotides not matched to a gene: 13. The CDR3 is 16 amino acids. Germline V gives CDR1 SGHTA, CDR2 FQGNSA. CDR3 residues: CASSPTTRQGATGYTF. DNA for the CDR3: TGTGCCAGCAGCCCCACCACACGACAGGGGGCGACTGGCTACACCTTC.

J is TRBJ2-7 and V is TRBV9, with 12 positions matching TRBD1. This CDR3 region has 15 residues. The junction had 8 bases not matched to a gene; V was cut back by 3 bases and J by 7 bases. Germline CDR1 and CDR2: SGDLS and YYNGEE. The CDR3 sequence is CASSGSGTGGREQYF. The CDR3 DNA reads TGTGCCAGCAGCGGCTCCGGGACAGGGGGCCGGGAGCAGTACTTC.

The rearrangement links TRBV7-2 to TRBJ1-5; TRBD1 aligns across 7 bases. Germline assignment: CDR1 SGHTA and CDR2 FQGNSA. V was pared by 5 bases and J by 5 bases, with 3 bases of the junction left unmatched. The length of the CDR3 is 13 residues. CDR3 residues: CASSRQGDQPQHF. CDR3 nucleotides: TGTGCCAGCAGCCGACAGGGTGATCAGCCCCAGCATTTT.

The genes are TRBV2 and TRBJ1-4; D remains unclear. Looked up from germline, CDR1 is SNHLY and CDR2 is FYNNEI. Trimming shortened V by 6 bases and J by 0 bases, and 8 bases separated the two germline ends. The length of the CDR3 is 14 residues. In DNA form, the CDR3 reads TGTGCCAGCAGGGCGAGGGCAACTAATGAAAAACTGTTTTTT. Protein sequence: CASRARATNEKLFF.

The genes are TRBV30 and TRBJ1-2; D is perhaps TRBD1 (5 bases). The germline V gene encodes CDR1 GTSNPN and CDR2 SVGIG (reference sequence). The V gene lost 4 bases and the J gene lost 8 bases, with 20 bases spanning the gap. The CDR3 length is 14 residues. In nucleotides, the CDR3 is TGTGCCTGGACTCGGGCCGGGGGAGAGTACGGCTACACCTTC. Translating it yields CAWTRAGGEYGYTF. The full variable domain, its missing parts supplied by reference TRBV30 and TRBJ1-2, is SQTIHQWPATLVQPVGSPLSLECTVEGTSNPNLYWYRQAAGRGLQLLFYSVGIGQISSEVPQNLSASRPQDRQFILSSKKLLLSDSGFYLCAWTRAGGEYGYTFGSGTRLTVV.

This chain connects TRBV6-6 to TRBJ2-3; D perhaps matches TRBD2 (5 bases). V gave up 8 bases and J gave up 3 bases, with 9 bases separating them. The germline gives CDR1 MNHNY, CDR2 SVGAGI (reference sequence). This CDR3 spans 12 amino acids. Here the CDR3 DNA reads TGTGCCAGCGGGAGAGCTACAGATACGCAGTATTTT. This gives the protein CASGRATDTQYF.

This chain uses TRBV11-2 with TRBJ2-5; the D gene could be TRBD1 or TRBD2 (5 bases each). The CDR3 loop spans 13 amino acids. Trimming stripped 8 bases from V and 5 bases from J, with 15 bases between. The germline V gene encodes CDR1 SGHAT and CDR2 FQNNGV. The CDR3 DNA reads as TGTGCCAGCCGGAGTGGGGGAGTGGAGACCCAGTACTTC. The encoded protein is CASRSGGVETQYF. Based on the CDR3 plus reference TRBV11-2 and TRBJ2-5, the full variable domain is EAGVAQSPRYKIIEKRQSVAFWCNPISGHATLYWYQQILGQGPKLLIQFQNNGVVDDSQLPKDRFSAERLKGVDSTLKIQPAKLEDSAVYLCASRSGGVETQYFGPGTRLLVL.

V gene TRBV28 combines with J gene TRBJ2-5; D is possibly TRBD1 (6 bases). V was pared by 7 bases and J by 4 bases, with 10 bases between. Germline V gene lookup returns CDR1 MDHEN and CDR2 SYDVKM. The CDR3 has 12 residues. CDR3 DNA: TGTGCCAGCATGGGGGCCCGAGAGACCCAGTACTTC. Translated, it gives CASMGARETQYF.

The table lists this clone with a few counts. The V and J genes are TRBV11-2 and TRBJ2-3; a possible D gene is TRBD1 (6 bases). Germline V gene sequence: CDR1 SGHAT, CDR2 FQNNGV. This CDR3 has 13 amino acids. With 6 bases removed from V and 0 bases from J, the gap between germline ends came to 7 bases. The CDR3 sequence is CASRGTSTDTQYF. As DNA, the CDR3 is TGTGCCAGCAGGGGGACAAGCACAGATACGCAGTATTTT.

This clone has only one observation. This chain joins TRBV5-1 and TRBJ2-1, with D possibly matching TRBD1 (6 bases). CDR1 SGHRS and CDR2 YFSETQ come from the germline V gene. The germline V and J ends were trimmed by 3 bases and 5 bases, with 21 bases remaining between them. The length of the CDR3 is 17 residues. CDR3: CASSSINAGTTHNEQFF. CDR3 nucleotides: TGCGCCAGCAGCTCAATAAATGCCGGGACAACCCACAATGAGCAGTTCTTC.